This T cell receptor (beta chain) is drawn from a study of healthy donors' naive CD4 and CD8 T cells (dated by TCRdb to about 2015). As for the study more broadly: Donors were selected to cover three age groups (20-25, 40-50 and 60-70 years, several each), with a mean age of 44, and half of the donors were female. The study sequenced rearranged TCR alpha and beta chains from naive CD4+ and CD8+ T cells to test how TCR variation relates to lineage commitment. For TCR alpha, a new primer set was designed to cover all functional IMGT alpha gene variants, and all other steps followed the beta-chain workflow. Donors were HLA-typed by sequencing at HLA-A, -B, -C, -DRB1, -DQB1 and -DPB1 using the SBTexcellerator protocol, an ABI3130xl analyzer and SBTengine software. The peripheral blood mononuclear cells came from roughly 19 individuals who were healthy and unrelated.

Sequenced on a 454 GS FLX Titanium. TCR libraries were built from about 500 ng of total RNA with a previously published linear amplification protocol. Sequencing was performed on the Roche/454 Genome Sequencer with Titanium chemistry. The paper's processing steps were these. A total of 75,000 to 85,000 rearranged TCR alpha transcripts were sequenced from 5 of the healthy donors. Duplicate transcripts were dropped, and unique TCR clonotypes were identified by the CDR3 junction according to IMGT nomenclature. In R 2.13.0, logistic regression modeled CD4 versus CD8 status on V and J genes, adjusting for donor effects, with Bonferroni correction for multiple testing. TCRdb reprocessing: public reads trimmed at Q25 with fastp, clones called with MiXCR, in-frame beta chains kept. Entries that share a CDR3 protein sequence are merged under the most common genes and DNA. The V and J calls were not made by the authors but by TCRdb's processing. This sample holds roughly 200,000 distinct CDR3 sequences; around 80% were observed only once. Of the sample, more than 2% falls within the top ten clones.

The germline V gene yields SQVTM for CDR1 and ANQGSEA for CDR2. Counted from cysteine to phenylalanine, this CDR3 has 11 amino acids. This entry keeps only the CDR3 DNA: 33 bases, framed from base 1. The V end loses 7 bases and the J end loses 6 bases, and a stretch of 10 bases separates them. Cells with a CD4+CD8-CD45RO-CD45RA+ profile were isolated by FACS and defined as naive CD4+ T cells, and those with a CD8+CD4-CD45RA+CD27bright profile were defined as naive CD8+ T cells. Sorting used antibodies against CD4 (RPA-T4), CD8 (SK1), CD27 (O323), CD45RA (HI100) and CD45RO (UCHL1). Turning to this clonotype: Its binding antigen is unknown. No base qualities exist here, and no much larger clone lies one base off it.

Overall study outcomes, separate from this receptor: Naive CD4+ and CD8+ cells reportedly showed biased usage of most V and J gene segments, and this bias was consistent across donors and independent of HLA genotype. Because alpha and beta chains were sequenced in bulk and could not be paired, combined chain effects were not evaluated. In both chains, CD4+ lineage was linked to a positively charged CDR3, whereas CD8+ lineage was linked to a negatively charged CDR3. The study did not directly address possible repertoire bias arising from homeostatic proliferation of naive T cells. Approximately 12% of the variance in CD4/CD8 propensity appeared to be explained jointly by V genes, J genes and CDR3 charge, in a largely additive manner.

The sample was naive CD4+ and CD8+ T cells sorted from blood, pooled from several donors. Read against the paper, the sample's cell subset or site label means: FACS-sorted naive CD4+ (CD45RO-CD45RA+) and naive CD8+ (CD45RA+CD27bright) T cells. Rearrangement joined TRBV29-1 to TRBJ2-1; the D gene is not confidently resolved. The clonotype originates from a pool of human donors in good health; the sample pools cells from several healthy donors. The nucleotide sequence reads TGCAGCGCCGCCCTCAGCAATGAGCAGTTCTTC. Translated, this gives CSAALSNEQFF.